Only a few counts were recorded for the clone carrying this TCR beta chain. What it binds is unknown. This sample stems from a study of T cells in Graves' hyperthyroidism and ophthalmopathy. What was amplified from RNA transcripts were TCR beta CDR3 regions. HTBI primers were used for first-round RT-PCR of the TCR CDR3. Via MiXCR, TCRdb re-called the multiplex PCR reads, giving one row per CDR3 protein. The sample contains 650,000 to 800,000 distinct CDR3 sequences, roughly 45% of which appear only once. The CDR3 has 16 residues. J gave up 4 bases and V 4 bases, and 9 bases lay outside the gene matches. The germline CDR1 and CDR2 sequences are SQVTM and ANQGSEA. Findings and limits, study-wide: Blood also contained most expanded thyroid clonotypes above 0.001. Separating ophthalmopathy from stable hyperthyroidism was achieved by a 13 V-J model.

Uncontrolled infection, other autoimmune disease, pregnancy and lactation each barred patients from inclusion. Diagnostic assessment was based on clinical symptoms, serum thyroxine and TRAb, thyroid ultrasound and orbital computed tomography. The TCR comes from an adult man with Graves' disease, either hyperthyroidism or ophthalmopathy (not recorded which). The J gene is TRBJ2-2, the V gene TRBV29-1; 10 bases are a match to TRBD1. Sequences were obtained from peripheral blood or thyroid tissue (not recorded which). The CDR3 bases are TGCAGCGTTGTGACTCCCGGGACAGGGGTCACCGGGGAGCTGTTTTTT. This encodes CSVVTPGTGVTGELFF.